One and the same sample provided the 30 T cell receptor beta chains below, sequenced in a study of cytotoxic CD8 clonotypes in ibrutinib-treated CLL. Generated by immunoSEQ multiplex PCR, the TCRdb table keeps only in-frame clones and is missing some. This sample has 85,000 or so clones; 70% to 80% occur once, and the top ten carry more than 4.5%. Material: PBMCs, obtained after 12 months of ibrutinib treatment. These receptors all come from a human donor with chronic lymphocytic leukemia.

This sequence joins TRBV19 and TRBJ1-5; TRBD1 is a possible D gene (5 bases). CDR3 length: 16 residues. CDR1 LNHDA and CDR2 SQIVND come from the germline V gene (reference sequence). V was shortened by 7 bases and J by 1 base, with 17 bases between the two germline ends. This chain's CDR3 is CASTRGNLGSNQPQHF. As DNA, the CDR3 is TGTGCCAGTACCCGGGGCAACCTGGGGAGCAATCAGCCCCAGCATTTT.

This chain links TRBV4-1 with TRBJ2-1; a weak D match, TRBD2 (7 bases). This CDR3 has 15 amino acids. CDR1 is MGHRA and CDR2 is YSYEKL in the germline V gene. V dropped 1 base and J dropped 3 bases, with 10 bases sitting between them. The CDR3 region is CASSQGGGLYNEQFF. The CDR3 DNA is TGCGCCAGCAGCCAAGGGGGGGGCCTCTACAATGAGCAGTTCTTC.

This clone is a singleton in its sample. This rearrangement joins TRBV5-1 to TRBJ2-2; 7 nucleotides align to TRBD1. J gave up 6 bases and V 7 bases, and 6 bases lay outside the gene matches. CDR3 size: 13 residues. Germline CDR1 SGHRS, CDR2 YFSETQ. This CDR3 reads CASRPGGSGELFF. CDR3 sequence (DNA): TGCGCCAGCCGGCCAGGGGGATCCGGGGAGCTGTTTTTT.

CDR3 sequence: CASSPQGGGSDEQYF. DNA for the CDR3: TGCGCCAGCAGCCCCCAAGGCGGCGGTTCGGACGAGCAGTACTTC. The chain is built from TRBV5-1 and TRBJ2-7; D gene uncertain. The germline V and J ends were trimmed by 4 bases and 5 bases, with 19 bases remaining between them. The V gene's germline CDR1 is SGHRS and CDR2 YFSETQ. The CDR3 totals 15 residues.

This clone has just one count. This chain joins TRBV18 and TRBJ2-1, with 13 bases that match TRBD2. Germline assignment: CDR1 KGHSH and CDR2 LQKENI. The CDR3 is 16 amino acids. The J segment lost 7 bases and the V segment lost 3 bases, leaving 6 bases of the junction unmatched. CDR3 loop: CASSPGLAGVGNEQFF. The CDR3 DNA is TGTGCCAGCTCACCCGGACTAGCGGGAGTGGGGAATGAGCAGTTCTTC.

This sequence joins TRBV4-2 and TRBJ1-1; D might be TRBD1 (5 bases). Trimming took off 0 bases at V and 6 bases at J, with 14 bases between the two ends. Germline CDR1 and CDR2: LGHNA and YNFKEQ. The CDR3 consists of 15 residues. Here the CDR3 reads CASSQEGRVWAEAFF. CDR3 sequence (DNA): TGTGCCAGCAGCCAAGAGGGCAGGGTGTGGGCTGAAGCTTTCTTT.

The rearrangement uses TRBV4-3 and TRBJ2-1; 10 nucleotides match TRBD2. Germline CDR1 reads LGHNA; CDR2 reads YSLEER. The V segment lost 3 bases and the J segment 0 bases; nucleotides outside the gene matches: 8. The CDR3 is 18 residues long. The DNA of the CDR3 is TGCGCCAGCAGCCACCAGAGCCTAGCGGGGGACTCCTACAATGAGCAGTTCTTC. It specifies CASSHQSLAGDSYNEQFF.

V usage is TRBV25-1 and J usage is TRBJ2-3; 10 positions match TRBD1. V lost 6 bases to trimming and J lost 3 bases; unmatched junction nucleotides: 3. The germline gives CDR1 MGHDK, CDR2 SYGVNS. The CDR3 contains 14 residues. CDR3 region: CASRDRGGTDTQYF. The DNA for the CDR3 is TGTGCCAGCAGGGACAGGGGGGGGACAGATACGCAGTATTTT.

The chain uses TRBV7-9 and TRBJ2-2, with D maybe TRBD2 (7 bases). This CDR3 is built from 16 residues. V lost 6 bases and J lost 0, with 14 bases in between. Germline loops: CDR1 SEHNR, CDR2 FQNEAQ (reference sequence). The chain's CDR3 is CASRVTGGANTGELFF. In DNA, the CDR3 is TGTGCCAGCAGGGTAACGGGGGGCGCGAACACCGGGGAGCTGTTTTTT.

This sequence joins TRBV10-3 and TRBJ2-1; 7 bases fit TRBD1. After removal of 7 bases from V and 5 bases from J, the junction contained 5 bases not matched to a gene. The CDR3 is 13 residues long. CDR1 and CDR2 (germline): ENHRY, SYGVKD. CDR3 bases: TGTGCCATCACCCGGACAGGACACAATGAGCAGTTCTTC. It codes for CAITRTGHNEQFF.

This sequence joins TRBV6-1 and TRBJ1-3; possibly TRBD1 for D (5 bases). The CDR3 has 14 amino acids. Germline CDR1 reads MNHNS; CDR2 reads SASEGT. The V and J ends lost 8 bases and 0 bases respectively, with 11 bases between them. This CDR3 is CASGGPASGNTIYF. DNA of the CDR3: TGTGCCAGCGGGGGTCCCGCCTCTGGAAACACCATATATTTT.

Notes on this clone: The junction departs from the called germline gene at one end, perhaps through a read error. Other nucleotide sequences from this sample produce the same CDR3. J is TRBJ2-2 and V is TRBV14; 7 nucleotides agree with TRBD1. Germline V CDR1 and CDR2: SGHDN, FVKESK. This CDR3 has 13 amino acids. CDR3 DNA sequence: TGTGCCAGCAGGGACACAGGGGCCGGGGAACTGTTTTTT. It yields the protein CASRDTGAGELFF.

This clone was detected only once. This chain uses TRBV7-2 with TRBJ2-5; TRBD1 agrees at 7 bases. Trimming at V came to 7 bases and at J to 5 bases, leaving 4 bases not matched to a gene. The CDR3 runs 12 residues. Germline CDR1 reads SGHTA; CDR2 reads FQGNSA. The CDR3 is CASTQGVETQYF. DNA for the CDR3: TGTGCCAGCACTCAGGGGGTCGAGACCCAGTACTTC.

The chain links TRBV11-2 to TRBJ2-5; 7 bases are a match to TRBD2. The CDR3 loop spans 15 amino acids. J was trimmed by 5 bases and V by 0 bases; bases with no gene match: 6. Germline lookup yields CDR1 SGHAT and CDR2 FQNNGV. The CDR3 here is CASSLDRGSGETQYF. For the CDR3, the DNA is TGTGCCAGCAGCTTAGATCGGGGTAGCGGGGAGACCCAGTACTTC.

The gene calls are TRBV28 and TRBJ2-7; possibly TRBD2 for D (6 bases). The CDR3 consists of 13 residues. V shed 7 bases and J shed 6 bases, with 16 bases lying between them. The V gene's germline CDR1 is MDHEN and CDR2 SYDVKM. The CDR3 spells CASTMRGRGEQYF. The CDR3 nucleotides read TGTGCCAGCACCATGCGTGGGCGGGGCGAGCAGTACTTC.

The chain combines TRBV6-5 with TRBJ1-5; 7 nucleotides align to TRBD1. The V and J ends lost 5 bases and 2 bases, in that order; junction bases with no gene match: 6. CDR1 is MNHEY and CDR2 is SVGAGI in the germline V gene. There are 15 residues in the CDR3. The CDR3 DNA sequence: TGTGCCAGCAGTCAAGTAACAGGGGGCAATCAGCCCCAGCATTTT. The encoded protein is CASSQVTGGNQPQHF.

The CDR3 region has the DNA TGTGCCACCAGCAGAGGGGGACAGGTTGGAGAGACCCAGTACTTC. Translation gives CATSRGGQVGETQYF. The rearrangement uses TRBV15 and TRBJ2-5; 8 bases are shared with TRBD1. The CDR3 spans 15 residues. Germline CDR1 and CDR2: LNHNV and YYDKDF (reference sequence). With V trimmed by 1 base and J by 4 bases, 5 bases remained unmatched. The complete variable domain, with remaining parts taken from reference TRBV15 and TRBJ2-5, reads DAMVIQNPRYQVTQFGKPVTLSCSQTLNHNVMYWYQQKSSQAPKLLFHYYDKDFNNEADTPDNFQSRRPNTSFCFLDIRSPGLGDTAMYLCATSRGGQVGETQYFGPGTRLLVL.

This chain connects TRBV10-3 to TRBJ1-1; D gene uncertain. The CDR3 length is 11 residues. The V end was cut by 3 bases, the J end by 4 bases, with 3 bases between. Germline CDR1 is ENHRY and CDR2 is SYGVKD. As DNA, the CDR3 is TGTGCCATCAGTGACACCACTGAAGCTTTCTTT. Its translation is CAISDTTEAFF.

This clone has a single count. This chain uses TRBV10-3 with TRBJ1-5, with TRBD1 as a possible D gene (6 bases). Germline V gene lookup returns CDR1 ENHRY and CDR2 SYGVKD. The CDR3 sequence is 14 residues long. V was clipped by 0 bases and J by 7 bases, with 10 bases between them. CDR3 in amino acids: CAISESGGPQPQHF. In DNA, the CDR3 is TGTGCCATCAGTGAGTCCGGGGGGCCGCAGCCCCAGCATTTT.

The chain recombines TRBV28 with TRBJ1-4; tentative D call: TRBD1 (6 bases). This CDR3 is 14 amino acids long. Germline lookup yields CDR1 MDHEN and CDR2 SYDVKM. V was shortened by 7 bases and J by 5 bases, with 14 bases between the two germline ends. CDR3: CASTLTGPNEKLFF. The CDR3 coding sequence is TGTGCCAGCACCCTGACAGGCCCCAATGAAAAACTGTTTTTT.

The chain has TRBV9 and TRBJ1-3; the D is unclear. The CDR3 loop spans 15 amino acids. Trimming removed 3 bases from V and 0 bases from J, with 10 bases in between. Germline lookup yields CDR1 SGDLS and CDR2 YYNGEE. The CDR3, as DNA: TGTGCCAGCAGCGACCGTCAGAACTCTGGAAACACCATATATTTT. The encoded protein is CASSDRQNSGNTIYF.

J is TRBJ2-7 and V is TRBV27; D tentatively reads TRBD1 or TRBD2 (5 bases each). Trimming stripped 4 bases from V and 2 bases from J, with 12 bases between. The CDR3 sequence is 14 residues long. Germline V gives CDR1 MNHEY, CDR2 SMNVEV (reference sequence). The CDR3 region is CASSWGTDPYEQYF. DNA for the CDR3: TGTGCCAGCAGTTGGGGGACGGACCCCTACGAGCAGTACTTC.

Points on this clone: The same CDR3 also results from other DNA sequences found in this sample. This chain joins TRBV9 and TRBJ2-5; 12 positions match TRBD2. From germline, CDR1 is SGDLS and CDR2 YYNGEE. This CDR3 spans 15 amino acids. The trim removed 0 bases at V and 5 bases at J, leaving 2 bases unmatched. The CDR3 protein is CASSVGLAGGETQYF. The CDR3 DNA follows: TGTGCCAGCAGCGTAGGGCTAGCGGGGGGGGAGACCCAGTACTTC.

This rearrangement joins TRBV19 to TRBJ1-2; D unclear. The CDR3 consists of 15 residues. CDR1 and CDR2 (germline): LNHDA, SQIVND (reference sequence). Trimming took off 2 bases at V and 4 bases at J, with 14 bases between the two ends. CDR3 in DNA: TGTGCCAGTAGTATACCCCCCGACGGAATCTATGGCTACACCTTC. Its translation is CASSIPPDGIYGYTF.

CDR3 bases: TGTGCCAGCAGCCAAGTGCGGGAGGGGAGGGCAGATACGCAGTATTTT. Its protein product is CASSQVREGRADTQYF. The chain uses TRBV4-2 and TRBJ2-3, with 9 bases matching TRBD2. The ends lost 1 base at V and 4 bases at J; junction bases unmatched: 6. Germline loops: CDR1 LGHNA, CDR2 YNFKEQ. The CDR3 runs to 16 residues.

The chain employs TRBV18 and TRBJ1-5, with D maybe TRBD1 (6 bases). The germline V and J ends were trimmed by 5 bases and 1 base, with 9 bases remaining between them. Germline V gene lookup returns CDR1 KGHSH and CDR2 LQKENI. The length of the CDR3 is 14 residues. For the CDR3, the DNA is TGTGCCAGCTCAAGGGGGACCAGCAATCAGCCCCAGCATTTT. Encoded protein: CASSRGTSNQPQHF. The full variable domain, completed using reference TRBV18 and TRBJ1-5, is NAGVMQNPRHLVRRRGQEARLRCSPMKGHSHVYWYRQLPEEGLKFMVYLQKENIIDESGMPKERFSAEFPKEGPSILRIQQVVRGDSAAYFCASSRGTSNQPQHFGDGTRLSIL.

As DNA, the CDR3 is TGTGCCAGCAGTTACCGCGGGCTCACTAATGAAAAACTGTTTTTT. This encodes CASSYRGLTNEKLFF. The chain recombines TRBV6-5 with TRBJ1-4; no firm D call. The germline V gene encodes CDR1 MNHEY and CDR2 SVGAGI. CDR3 length: 15 residues. V lost 2 bases to trimming and J lost 2 bases, with 9 bases between them.

This rearrangement joins TRBV4-1 to TRBJ1-2; no reliable D call. The germline V gene encodes CDR1 MGHRA and CDR2 YSYEKL. This CDR3 contains 14 residues. V dropped 2 bases and J dropped 3 bases, with 10 bases sitting between them. The CDR3 spells CASSQPLKDYGYTF. The CDR3 coding sequence is TGCGCCAGCAGCCAACCTCTTAAGGACTATGGCTACACCTTC.

The chain joins TRBV28 to TRBJ2-6; D gene ambiguous. V lost 10 bases and J 0 bases, leaving 10 bases between the germline ends. This CDR3 is built from 14 residues. Germline CDR1 is MDHEN and CDR2 is SYDVKM. CDR3 nucleotides: TGTGCCATCCAGAGGCCCTCTGGGGCCAACGTCCTGACTTTC. This encodes CAIQRPSGANVLTF.

This clone came up once. This chain uses TRBV6-1 with TRBJ1-1; the D gene is possibly TRBD1 (5 bases). This CDR3 comprises 13 residues. Looked up from germline, CDR1 is MNHNS and CDR2 is SASEGT. The ends were cut back, 8 bases at V and 0 bases at J, with 10 bases in the middle. The CDR3 DNA follows: TGTGCCAGCCCGGGACTTATGAACACTGAAGCTTTCTTT. Encoded protein: CASPGLMNTEAFF.